Listed below are T cell receptor beta chains from one sample, sequenced in a study of shared clonotypes between healthy human individuals. Only in-frame clones appear in the TCRdb table, and some are missing; sequencing was by immunoSEQ multiplex PCR. The repertoire holds over a million clones, with approximately 97% as singletons. Input material: naive CD4+ T cells sorted from blood. These receptor sequences come from a man younger than 40 in good health. The CDR3 runs from the conserved cysteine through the conserved F or W. A D gene is named only where the DNA matches it firmly. Part of the rows lack a size; the others show once, few, many or a class for expanded clones.

j_gene	abundance	d_gene	v_gene	CDR3aa	CDR3nt
TRBJ2-7	once	.	TRBV5-1	CASSPRTAKYEQYF	TGCGCCAGCAGCCCGAGGACTGCCAAATACGAGCAGTACTTC
TRBJ1-1	.	TRBD1	TRBV19	CASRPGQGVNTEAFF	TGTGCCAGTAGGCCTGGACAGGGGGTGAACACTGAAGCTTTCTTT
TRBJ1-1	.	.	TRBV11-3	CASSLERGSTEAFF	TGTGCCAGCAGCTTAGAGAGGGGATCCACTGAAGCTTTCTTT
TRBJ2-7	.	.	TRBV30	CAWSAGRGYEQYF	TGTGCCTGGAGTGCGGGTAGGGGATACGAGCAGTACTTC
TRBJ2-7	.	.	TRBV13	CASSEGRSYEQYF	TGTGCCAGCAGCGAAGGCAGATCCTACGAGCAGTACTTC
TRBJ1-3	.	.	TRBV6-6	CASSLSQSLGGNTIYF	TGTGCCAGCAGCTTATCACAGTCTCTAGGGGGAAACACCATATATTTT
TRBJ2-7	.	TRBD1	TRBV18	CASSPDGQGKQYF	TGTGCCAGCTCACCAGATGGACAGGGGAAGCAGTACTTC
TRBJ2-7	.	TRBD1	TRBV5-8	CASSWTGVRPYEQYF	TGTGCCAGCAGCTGGACAGGGGTGCGCCCCTACGAGCAGTACTTC
TRBJ2-5	.	TRBD1	TRBV27	CASSSIIGQGDLKTQYF	TGTGCCAGCAGTTCAATAATAGGACAGGGCGATTTGAAGACCCAGTACTTC
TRBJ1-5	.	TRBD1	TRBV6-5	CASSAGTGEDQPQHF	TGTGCCAGCAGTGCCGGGACAGGGGAGGATCAGCCCCAGCATTTT
TRBJ2-5	once	TRBD2	TRBV5-6	CASSPWGLPEYF	TGTGCCAGCAGCCCTTGGGGACTACCGGAGTACTTC
TRBJ2-1	.	TRBD2	TRBV28	CASIPGHGRAYNEQFF	TGTGCCAGCATCCCAGGCCACGGGAGGGCGTACAATGAGCAGTTCTTC
TRBJ1-5	.	TRBD1	TRBV28	CATGDRGSHQPQHF	TGTGCCACAGGGGACAGGGGGTCCCATCAGCCCCAGCATTTT
TRBJ2-1	.	.	TRBV5-1	CASSPGPQSSSYNEQFF	TGCGCCAGCAGCCCGGGACCACAGTCATCGTCCTACAATGAGCAGTTCTTC
TRBJ2-3	.	TRBD2	TRBV19	CASRRTSGITDTQYF	TGTGCCAGTCGTAGGACTAGCGGGATCACAGATACGCAGTATTTT
TRBJ2-7	.	.	TRBV4-1	CASSQEYRDWGEQYF	TGCGCCAGCAGCCAAGAGTACCGGGACTGGGGCGAGCAGTACTTC
TRBJ1-5	.	TRBD1	TRBV2	CASRTGGNQPQHF	TGTGCCAGCAGGACAGGGGGCAATCAGCCCCAGCATTTT
TRBJ1-4	once	.	TRBV28	CASSSLRWSNEKLFF	TGTGCCAGCAGTTCCCTCCGGTGGTCTAATGAAAAACTGTTTTTT
TRBJ2-7	.	.	TRBV18	CASSPYRVSYEQYF	TGTGCCAGCTCACCGTACAGGGTCTCCTACGAGCAGTACTTC
TRBJ1-1	.	.	TRBV14	CASSQIGMNTEAFF	TGTGCCAGCAGCCAAATCGGGATGAACACTGAAGCTTTCTTT
TRBJ2-7	.	TRBD1	TRBV27	CASIQDRGSYEQYF	TGTGCCAGCATCCAGGACAGGGGATCCTACGAGCAGTACTTC
TRBJ2-5	.	.	TRBV29-1	CSVARAQETQYF	TGCAGCGTTGCCAGAGCTCAAGAGACCCAGTACTTC
TRBJ1-2	.	.	TRBV19	CASTNWGPDGYTF	TGTGCCAGTACGAATTGGGGGCCGGATGGCTACACCTTC
TRBJ2-1	.	TRBD2	TRBV5-4	CASSGGTSGRNEQFF	TGTGCCAGCAGCGGCGGGACTAGCGGGAGGAATGAGCAGTTCTTC
TRBJ2-4	.	.	TRBV11-2	CASSGVGTLAKNIQYF	TGTGCCAGCAGCGGAGTGGGGACTCTAGCCAAAAACATTCAGTACTTC
TRBJ2-5	.	.	TRBV5-1	CASSGGTEETQYF	TGCGCCAGCAGCGGAGGAACGGAGGAGACCCAGTACTTC
TRBJ2-7	.	.	TRBV7-2	CASSLVPTHEQYF	TGTGCCAGCAGCTTAGTTCCCACACACGAGCAGTACTTC
TRBJ2-7	.	TRBD1	TRBV6-6	CASTIRDRAEQYF	TGTGCCAGCACCATCCGGGACAGGGCCGAGCAGTACTTC
TRBJ1-2	.	TRBD1	TRBV7-2	CASSLRDRAYGYTF	TGTGCCAGCAGCTTAAGGGACAGGGCCTATGGCTACACCTTC
TRBJ2-7	.	.	TRBV15	CATSRGGGGRDPYEQYF	TGTGCCACCAGCAGGGGGGGTGGAGGGCGGGACCCCTACGAGCAGTACTTC
TRBJ1-2	.	.	TRBV19	CASRPRESAGYTF	TGTGCCAGTAGACCCAGGGAATCGGCTGGCTACACCTTC
TRBJ2-3	.	TRBD2	TRBV7-2	CASSPTSGIRTDTQYF	TGTGCCAGCAGCCCGACTAGCGGGATTCGCACAGATACGCAGTATTTT
TRBJ1-1	.	.	TRBV5-6	CASSLGGPLSEAFF	TGTGCCAGCAGCTTGGGGGGGCCTCTGAGTGAAGCTTTCTTT
TRBJ2-7	.	.	TRBV6-1	CASKGRTYEQYF	TGTGCCAGCAAGGGCAGAACCTACGAGCAGTACTTC
TRBJ2-7	.	TRBD1	TRBV7-2	CASSPPGTGTYEQYF	TGTGCCAGCAGCCCCCCCGGGACAGGGACCTACGAGCAGTACTTC
TRBJ1-2	.	.	TRBV6-5	CASSYEAPGDYGYTF	TGTGCCAGCAGTTACGAGGCTCCTGGGGACTATGGCTACACCTTC
TRBJ2-7	.	.	TRBV5-1	CANSASSYEQYF	TGCGCCAACTCCGCTAGCTCCTACGAGCAGTACTTC